This T cell receptor beta chain appears in the sequencing data of a study of T cells in Graves' hyperthyroidism and ophthalmopathy. TCR beta CDR3 regions were amplified from RNA. The primer set for the first-round RT-PCR of the TCR CDR3 was HTBI. In TCRdb, the multiplex PCR reads were re-called with MiXCR into one record per CDR3 protein. The profile shows 150,000 or so distinct CDR3 sequences, approximately 20% of them singletons. Germline assignment: CDR1 SEHNR and CDR2 FQNEAQ (reference sequence). This CDR3 region has 15 residues. Trimming left V 6 bases short and J 1 base short, with 15 bases between. The table lists this clonotype with many counts.

The V call is TRBV7-9, the J call TRBJ1-1, with D perhaps matching TRBD1 (5 bases). The source material was blood. The receptor was isolated from a woman between 50 and 59 years old with Graves' hyperthyroidism that later progressed to Graves' ophthalmopathy. This CDR3 is CASRRGGGENTEAFF. The CDR3 DNA sequence: TGTGCCAGCAGGCGGGGGGGTGGGGAGAACACTGAAGCTTTCTTT. The complete variable domain, with remaining parts taken from reference TRBV7-9 and TRBJ1-1, reads DTGVSQNPRHKITKRGQNVTFRCDPISEHNRLYWYRQTLGQGPEFLTYFQNEAQLEKSRLLSDRFSAERPKGSFSTLEIQRTEQGDSAMYLCASRRGGGENTEAFFGQGTRLTVV.